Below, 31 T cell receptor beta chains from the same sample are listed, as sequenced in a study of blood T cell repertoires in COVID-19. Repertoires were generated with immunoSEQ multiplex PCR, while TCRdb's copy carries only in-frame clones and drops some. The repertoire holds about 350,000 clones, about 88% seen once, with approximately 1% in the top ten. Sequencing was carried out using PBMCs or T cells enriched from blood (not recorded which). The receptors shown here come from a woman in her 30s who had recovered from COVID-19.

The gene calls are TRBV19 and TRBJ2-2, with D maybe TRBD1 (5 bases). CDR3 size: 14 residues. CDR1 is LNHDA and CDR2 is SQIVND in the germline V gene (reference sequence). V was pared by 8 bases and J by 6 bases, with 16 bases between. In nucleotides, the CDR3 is TGTGCCAGTGGCCAGGGTGGTCTTCCCGGGGAGCTGTTTTTT. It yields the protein CASGQGGLPGELFF. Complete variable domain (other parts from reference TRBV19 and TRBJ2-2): DGGITQSPKYLFRKEGQNVTLSCEQNLNHDAMYWYRQDPGQGLRLIYYSQIVNDFQKGDIAEGYSVSREKKESFPLTVTSAQKNPTAFYLCASGQGGLPGELFFGEGSRLTVL.

CDR3 loop: CASSLGQVDPVQFF. The CDR3 DNA reads as TGCGCCAGCAGCCTGGGACAGGTGGACCCCGTACAGTTCTTC. The chain links TRBV5-1 to TRBJ2-1, with TRBD1 matching 8 bases. V was pared by 4 bases and J by 13 bases, with 13 bases of the junction left unmatched. CDR1 is SGHRS, CDR2 YFSETQ, per germline. The CDR3 is 14 residues long.

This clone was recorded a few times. In nucleotides, the CDR3 is TGTGCCAGTAGTATCCCAACGACAGGGACTAACTATGGCTACACCTTC. It yields the protein CASSIPTTGTNYGYTF. The chain carries TRBV19 and TRBJ1-2; 7 nucleotides agree with TRBD1. The CDR3 totals 16 residues. Germline V gene sequence: CDR1 LNHDA, CDR2 SQIVND (reference sequence). Trimming removed 3 bases from V and 0 bases from J; junction bases left unmatched: 7.

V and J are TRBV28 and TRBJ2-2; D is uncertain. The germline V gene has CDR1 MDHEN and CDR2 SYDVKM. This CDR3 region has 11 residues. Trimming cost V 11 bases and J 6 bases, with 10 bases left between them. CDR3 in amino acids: CAVTRAGELFF. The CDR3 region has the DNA TGTGCCGTAACCCGGGCCGGGGAGCTGTTTTTT. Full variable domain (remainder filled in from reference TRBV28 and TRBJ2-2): DVKVTQSSRYLVKRTGEKVFLECVQDMDHENMFWYRQDPGLGLRLIYFSYDVKMKEKGDIPEGYSVSREKKERFSLILESASTNQTSMYLCAVTRAGELFFGEGSRLTVL.

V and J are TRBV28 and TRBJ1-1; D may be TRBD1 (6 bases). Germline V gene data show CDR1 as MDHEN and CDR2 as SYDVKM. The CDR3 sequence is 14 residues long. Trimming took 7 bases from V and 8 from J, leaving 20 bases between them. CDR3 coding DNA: TGTGCCAGCACCCCCTCCTCACAGGGCCCCGAAGCTTTCTTT. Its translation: CASTPSSQGPEAFF.

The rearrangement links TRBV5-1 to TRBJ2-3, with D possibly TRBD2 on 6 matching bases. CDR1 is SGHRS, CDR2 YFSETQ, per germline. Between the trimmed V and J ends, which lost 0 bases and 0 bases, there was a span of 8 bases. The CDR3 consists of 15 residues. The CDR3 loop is CASSLVGTSTDTQYF. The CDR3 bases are TGCGCCAGCAGCTTGGTGGGGACTAGCACAGATACGCAGTATTTT.

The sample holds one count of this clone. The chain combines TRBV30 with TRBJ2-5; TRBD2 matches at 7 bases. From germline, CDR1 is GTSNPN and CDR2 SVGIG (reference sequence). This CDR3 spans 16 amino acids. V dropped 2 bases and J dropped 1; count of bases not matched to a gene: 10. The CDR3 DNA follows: TGTGCCTGGAGTTTGGGGGTGTTAGCGGGCCAAGAGACCCAGTACTTC. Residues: CAWSLGVLAGQETQYF. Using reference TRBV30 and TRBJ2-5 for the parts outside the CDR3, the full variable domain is SQTIHQWPATLVQPVGSPLSLECTVEGTSNPNLYWYRQAAGRGLQLLFYSVGIGQISSEVPQNLSASRPQDRQFILSSKKLLLSDSGFYLCAWSLGVLAGQETQYFGPGTRLLVL.

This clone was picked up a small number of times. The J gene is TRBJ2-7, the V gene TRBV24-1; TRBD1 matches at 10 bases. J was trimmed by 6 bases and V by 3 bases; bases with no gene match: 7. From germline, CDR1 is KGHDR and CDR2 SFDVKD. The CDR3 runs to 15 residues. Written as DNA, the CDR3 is TGTGCCACCAGTGATCCCGGGACAGGGGTTTTCGAGCAGTACTTC. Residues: CATSDPGTGVFEQYF.

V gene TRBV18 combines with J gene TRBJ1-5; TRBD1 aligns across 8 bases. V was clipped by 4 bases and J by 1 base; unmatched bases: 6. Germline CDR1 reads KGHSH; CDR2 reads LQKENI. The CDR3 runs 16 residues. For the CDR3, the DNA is TGTGCCAGCTCACAAGGACAGGGTGGGAGCAATCAGCCCCAGCATTTT. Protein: CASSQGQGGSNQPQHF. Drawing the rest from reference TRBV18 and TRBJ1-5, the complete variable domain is NAGVMQNPRHLVRRRGQEARLRCSPMKGHSHVYWYRQLPEEGLKFMVYLQKENIIDESGMPKERFSAEFPKEGPSILRIQQVVRGDSAAYFCASSQGQGGSNQPQHFGDGTRLSIL.

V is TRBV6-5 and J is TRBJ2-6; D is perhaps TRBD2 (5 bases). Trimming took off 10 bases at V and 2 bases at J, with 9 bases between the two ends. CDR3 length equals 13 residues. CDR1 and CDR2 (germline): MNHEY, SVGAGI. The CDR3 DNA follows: TGTGCCACCAAGAGGGCTGGGGCCAACGTCCTGACTTTC. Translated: CATKRAGANVLTF.

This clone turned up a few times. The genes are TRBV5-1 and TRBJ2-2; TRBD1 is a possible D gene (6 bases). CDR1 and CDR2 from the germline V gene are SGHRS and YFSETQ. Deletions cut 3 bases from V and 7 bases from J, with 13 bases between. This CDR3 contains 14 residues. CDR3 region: CASSWQGHDGELFF. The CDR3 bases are TGCGCCAGCAGCTGGCAGGGGCATGACGGGGAGCTGTTTTTT. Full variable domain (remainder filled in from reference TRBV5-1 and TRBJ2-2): KAGVTQTPRYLIKTRGQQVTLSCSPISGHRSVSWYQQTPGQGLQFLFEYFSETQRNKGNFPGRFSGRQFSNSRSEMNVSTLELGDSALYLCASSWQGHDGELFFGEGSRLTVL.

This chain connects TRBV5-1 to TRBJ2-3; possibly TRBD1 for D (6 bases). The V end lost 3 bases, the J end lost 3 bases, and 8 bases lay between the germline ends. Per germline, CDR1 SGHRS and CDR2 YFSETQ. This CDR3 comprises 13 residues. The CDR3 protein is CASSSGTTDTQYF. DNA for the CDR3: TGCGCCAGCAGCTCCGGGACAACAGATACGCAGTATTTT.

CDR3 region: CSASNGLNQPQHF. In nucleotides, the CDR3 is TGCAGCGCCTCCAATGGCCTCAATCAGCCCCAGCATTTT. The chain has TRBV29-1 and TRBJ1-5; D remains unclear. Germline V CDR1 and CDR2: SQVTM, ANQGSEA. This CDR3 has 13 amino acids. Deletions cut 7 bases from V and 3 bases from J, with 13 bases between.

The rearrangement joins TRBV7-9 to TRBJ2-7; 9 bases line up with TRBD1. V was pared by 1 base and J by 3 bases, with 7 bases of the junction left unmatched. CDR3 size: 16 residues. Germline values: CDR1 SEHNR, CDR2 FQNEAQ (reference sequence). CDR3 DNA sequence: TGTGCCAGCAGCTTAGGTAGAGGGACAGGGTACTACGAGCAGTACTTC. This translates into CASSLGRGTGYYEQYF.

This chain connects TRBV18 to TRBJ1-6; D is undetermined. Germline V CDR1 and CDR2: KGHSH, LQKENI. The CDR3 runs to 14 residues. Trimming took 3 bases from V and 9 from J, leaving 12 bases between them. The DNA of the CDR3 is TGTGCCAGCTCACCCGGACGGGATCCTTCACCCCTCCACTTT. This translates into CASSPGRDPSPLHF.

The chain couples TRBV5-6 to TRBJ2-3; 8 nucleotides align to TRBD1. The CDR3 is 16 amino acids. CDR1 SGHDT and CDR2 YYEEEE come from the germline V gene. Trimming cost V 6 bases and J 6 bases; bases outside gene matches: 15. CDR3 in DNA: TGTGCCAGCACCAACGACAGGGGCCCTAGGATCGATACGCAGTATTTT. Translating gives CASTNDRGPRIDTQYF.

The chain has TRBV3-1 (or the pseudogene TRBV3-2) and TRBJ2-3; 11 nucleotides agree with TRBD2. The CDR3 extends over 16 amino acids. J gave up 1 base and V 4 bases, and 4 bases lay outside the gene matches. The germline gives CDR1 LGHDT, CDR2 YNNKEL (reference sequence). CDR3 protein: CASSLSSGGRTDTQYF. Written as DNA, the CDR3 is TGTGCCAGCAGCCTTTCTAGCGGGGGGCGCACAGATACGCAGTATTTT.

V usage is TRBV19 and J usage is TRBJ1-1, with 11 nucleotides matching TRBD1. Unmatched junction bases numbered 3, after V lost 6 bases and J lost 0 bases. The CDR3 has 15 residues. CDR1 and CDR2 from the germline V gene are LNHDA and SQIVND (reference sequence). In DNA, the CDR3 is TGTGCCAGTAGGGACAGGGGGCGAGTGAACACTGAAGCTTTCTTT. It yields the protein CASRDRGRVNTEAFF.

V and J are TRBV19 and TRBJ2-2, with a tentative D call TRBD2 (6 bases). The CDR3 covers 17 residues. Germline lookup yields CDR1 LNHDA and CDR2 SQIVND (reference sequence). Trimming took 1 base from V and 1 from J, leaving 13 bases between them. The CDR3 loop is CASSIVRGSGNTGELFF. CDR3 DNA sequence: TGTGCCAGTAGTATAGTCCGGGGGTCGGGGAACACCGGGGAGCTGTTTTTT.

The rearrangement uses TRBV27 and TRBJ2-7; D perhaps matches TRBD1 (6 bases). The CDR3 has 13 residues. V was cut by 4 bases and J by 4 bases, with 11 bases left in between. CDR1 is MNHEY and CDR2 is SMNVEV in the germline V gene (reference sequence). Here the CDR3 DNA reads TGTGCCAGCAGTTCTGGACAGCTGTACGAGCAGTACTTC. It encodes CASSSGQLYEQYF.

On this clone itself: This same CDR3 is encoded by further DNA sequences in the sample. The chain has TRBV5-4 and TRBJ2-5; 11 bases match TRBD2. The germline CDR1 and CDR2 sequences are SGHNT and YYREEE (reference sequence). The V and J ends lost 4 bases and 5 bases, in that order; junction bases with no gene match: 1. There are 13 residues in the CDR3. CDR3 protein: CASSLAGGETQYF. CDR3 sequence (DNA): TGTGCCAGCAGCCTAGCGGGGGGTGAGACCCAGTACTTC.

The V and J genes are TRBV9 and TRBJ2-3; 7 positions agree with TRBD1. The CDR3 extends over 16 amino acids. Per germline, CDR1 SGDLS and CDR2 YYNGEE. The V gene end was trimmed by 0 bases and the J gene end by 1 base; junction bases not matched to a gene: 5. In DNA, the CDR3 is TGTGCCAGCAGCGTAGGTGGGACAGTAGGCACAGATACGCAGTATTTT. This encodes CASSVGGTVGTDTQYF.

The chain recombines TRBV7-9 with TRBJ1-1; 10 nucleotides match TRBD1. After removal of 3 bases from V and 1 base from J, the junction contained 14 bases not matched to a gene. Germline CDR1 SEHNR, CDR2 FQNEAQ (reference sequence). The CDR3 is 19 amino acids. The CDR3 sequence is CASSLEVWGTGDPNTEAFF. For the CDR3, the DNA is TGTGCCAGCAGCTTGGAAGTGTGGGGGACAGGGGACCCGAACACTGAAGCTTTCTTT.

CDR3 residues: CASSDVRGSPLHF. For the CDR3, the DNA is TGTGCCAGCAGTGATGTCAGGGGTTCACCCCTCCACTTT. The chain is built from TRBV2 and TRBJ1-6, with D perhaps TRBD1 (6 bases). CDR3 length: 13 amino acids. Germline V gene lookup returns CDR1 SNHLY and CDR2 FYNNEI. Trimming stripped 3 bases from V and 9 bases from J, with 9 bases between.

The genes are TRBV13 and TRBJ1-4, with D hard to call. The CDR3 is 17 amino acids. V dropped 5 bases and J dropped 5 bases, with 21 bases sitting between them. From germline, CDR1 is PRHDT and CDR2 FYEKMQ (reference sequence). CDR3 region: CASSPRPRPLGNEKLFF. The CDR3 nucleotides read TGTGCCAGCAGCCCACGCCCCCGACCACTAGGGAATGAAAAACTGTTTTTT.

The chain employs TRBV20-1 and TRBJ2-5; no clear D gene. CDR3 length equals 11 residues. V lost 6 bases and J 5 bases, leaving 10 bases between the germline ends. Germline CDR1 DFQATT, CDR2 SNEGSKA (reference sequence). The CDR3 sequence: CSARLEETQYF. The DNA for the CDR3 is TGCAGTGCCAGACTCGAGGAGACCCAGTACTTC.

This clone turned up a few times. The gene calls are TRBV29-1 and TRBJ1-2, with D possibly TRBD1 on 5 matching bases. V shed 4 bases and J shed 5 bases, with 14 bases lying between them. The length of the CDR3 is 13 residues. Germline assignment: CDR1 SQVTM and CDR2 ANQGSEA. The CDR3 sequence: CSVVFGGNYGYTF. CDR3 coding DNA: TGCAGCGTTGTCTTCGGGGGGAATTATGGCTACACCTTC.

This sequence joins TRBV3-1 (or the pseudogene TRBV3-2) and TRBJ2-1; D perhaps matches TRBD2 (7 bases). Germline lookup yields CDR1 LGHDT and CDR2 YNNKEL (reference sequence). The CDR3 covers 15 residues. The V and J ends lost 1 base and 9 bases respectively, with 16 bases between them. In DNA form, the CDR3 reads TGTGCCAGCAGCCAAGCTAAGGGGGGGGCCAGTGAGCAGTTCTTC. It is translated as CASSQAKGGASEQFF.

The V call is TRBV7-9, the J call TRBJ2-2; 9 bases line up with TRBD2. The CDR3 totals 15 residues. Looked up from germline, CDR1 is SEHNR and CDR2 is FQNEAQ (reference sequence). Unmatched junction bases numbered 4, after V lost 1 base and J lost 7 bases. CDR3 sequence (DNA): TGTGCCAGCAGCTTAGGGGGACTAGCTGGCGGGGAGCTGTTTTTT. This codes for CASSLGGLAGGELFF.

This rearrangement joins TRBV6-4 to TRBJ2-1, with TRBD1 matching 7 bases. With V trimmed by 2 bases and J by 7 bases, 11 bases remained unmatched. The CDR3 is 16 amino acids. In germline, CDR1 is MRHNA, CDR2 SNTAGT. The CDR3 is CASSDADRRLWNEQFF. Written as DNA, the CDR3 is TGTGCCAGCAGTGACGCGGACAGGCGGCTTTGGAATGAGCAGTTCTTC.

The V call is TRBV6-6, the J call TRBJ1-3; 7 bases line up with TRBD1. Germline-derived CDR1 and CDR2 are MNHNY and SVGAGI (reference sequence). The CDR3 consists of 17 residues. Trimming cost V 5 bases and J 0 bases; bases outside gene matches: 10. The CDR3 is CASSPEGGLFSGNTIYF. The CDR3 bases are TGTGCCAGCAGTCCTGAAGGGGGCCTTTTCTCTGGAAACACCATATATTTT.